This TCR beta chain stems from a study of blood T cell repertoires in COVID-19. Study-wide context: From the United States, Italy and Spain came samples of acute and convalescent COVID-19. T cells, B-cell-depleted T cells, or PBMCs supplied cDNA or gDNA.

Per the study methods: Estimated nucleated cell counts came from reference gene primer amplification. Method: immunoSEQ multiplex PCR; TCRdb's copy keeps in-frame clones and lacks some. The DNA was the basis for D and trimming; V, J and clone size are from that table. The sample yields tens of thousands of clones, 80% to 90% seen once. Germline CDR1 is SGDLS and CDR2 is YYNGEE. CDR3 length equals 19 residues. V lost 1 base and J lost 1; bases outside the gene matches: 13. This clonotype originated in a woman aged 55-69 years with acute or convalescent COVID-19. This sequence joins TRBV9 and TRBJ1-1; 10 positions agree with TRBD1. The sequencing input was peripheral blood. The chain's CDR3 is CASSVSGTGADGKNTEAFF. The CDR3 region has the DNA TGTGCCAGCAGCGTATCAGGGACAGGGGCGGACGGTAAGAACACTGAAGCTTTCTTT.